These 14 T cell receptor beta chains share one sample of origin, sequenced in a study of PD-1 blockade in mismatch repair-deficient tumors. Using immunoSEQ multiplex PCR, the repertoire was profiled, and TCRdb retains in-frame clones only, with some absent. The sample holds around 37,000 clones, over 80% seen once. The starting material was PBMCs, obtained approximately 9 months after starting pembrolizumab. The receptors originated from an adult with mismatch repair-deficient cancer.

The CDR3 sequence is CASSVRQGDDTDTQYF. CDR3 sequence (DNA): TGTGCCAGCAGCGTGAGGCAGGGGGATGACACAGATACGCAGTATTTT. This chain connects TRBV9 to TRBJ2-3; 7 bases line up with TRBD1. V lost 2 bases to trimming and J lost 2 bases; unmatched junction nucleotides: 8. The V gene's germline CDR1 is SGDLS and CDR2 YYNGEE. This CDR3 has 16 amino acids. The full variable domain, rest sourced from reference TRBV9 and TRBJ2-3, is DSGVTQTPKHLITATGQRVTLRCSPRSGDLSVYWYQQSLDQGLQFLIQYYNGEERAKGNILERFSAQQFPDLHSELNLSSLELGDSALYFCASSVRQGDDTDTQYFGPGTRLTVL.

V gene TRBV5-6 combines with J gene TRBJ1-5, with 8 bases fitting TRBD1. V shed 4 bases and J 9 bases; nucleotides not matched to a gene: 15. There are 16 residues in the CDR3. Germline V gives CDR1 SGHDT, CDR2 YYEEEE. The CDR3 DNA is TGTGCCAGCAGCCTCAGACAGGGGTGGGGTGTTGGGCCCCAGCATTTT. This gives the protein CASSLRQGWGVGPQHF.

The J gene is TRBJ2-1, the V gene TRBV7-7, with 14 bases that match TRBD2. The CDR3 sequence is 15 residues long. Germline loops: CDR1 SSHAT, CDR2 FNYEAQ (reference sequence). With V trimmed by 3 bases and J by 9 bases, 4 bases remained unmatched. CDR3 in amino acids: CASSLGLAGAGEQFF. CDR3 sequence (DNA): TGTGCCAGCAGCTTGGGACTAGCGGGAGCGGGTGAGCAGTTCTTC.

V usage is TRBV15 and J usage is TRBJ1-2; no definite D call. The CDR3 extends over 14 amino acids. Germline V gene lookup returns CDR1 LNHNV and CDR2 YYDKDF (reference sequence). V lost 3 bases to trimming and J lost 3 bases, with 11 bases between them. The CDR3 loop reads CATSRAGRDYGYTF. CDR3 bases: TGTGCCACCAGCAGGGCCGGGCGGGACTATGGCTACACCTTC.

The genes are TRBV29-1 and TRBJ2-3; tentatively, D is TRBD2 (6 bases). Looked up from germline, CDR1 is SQVTM and CDR2 is ANQGSEA. The length of the CDR3 is 14 residues. The V and J ends lost 3 bases and 3 bases respectively, with 13 bases between them. The CDR3 bases are TGCAGCGTTGACCTAGCGAAGGTGACAGATACGCAGTATTTT. Translating it yields CSVDLAKVTDTQYF.

This sequence joins TRBV7-8 and TRBJ2-1; 8 nucleotides agree with TRBD2. Trimming removed 5 bases from V and 0 bases from J; junction bases left unmatched: 6. The CDR3 is 16 residues long. CDR1 is SGHVS and CDR2 is FQNEAQ in the germline V gene. The CDR3 DNA is TGTGCCAGCAGCCGAACTAGCGGAGGCTCCTACAATGAGCAGTTCTTC. Protein: CASSRTSGGSYNEQFF.

The V gene is TRBV4-2, the J gene TRBJ1-2, with no clear D. Germline values: CDR1 LGHNA, CDR2 YNFKEQ. This CDR3 has 15 residues. V lost 0 bases to trimming and J lost 4 bases, with 12 bases between them. The CDR3 spells CASSQDLDTSYGYTF. In DNA form, the CDR3 reads TGTGCCAGCAGCCAAGATTTAGACACTTCCTATGGCTACACCTTC.

This clone was detected once. This sequence joins TRBV9 and TRBJ2-2; TRBD1 matches at 7 bases. The CDR3 extends over 17 amino acids. The germline gives CDR1 SGDLS, CDR2 YYNGEE. Losses at the gene ends were 4 bases for V and 10 bases for J; bases not matched to a gene: 19. CDR3 region: CASSLRTGTVIGEELFF. CDR3 DNA sequence: TGTGCCAGCAGCTTAAGGACCGGGACAGTGATAGGCGAGGAGCTGTTTTTT.

The V call is TRBV4-1, the J call TRBJ2-2; 8 bases are a match to TRBD1. The CDR3 is 17 residues long. Per germline, CDR1 MGHRA and CDR2 YSYEKL. The trim removed 1 base at V and 4 bases at J, leaving 8 bases unmatched. The CDR3 loop reads CASSQGPTGAVTGELFF. The CDR3 DNA is TGCGCCAGCAGCCAAGGCCCGACAGGGGCGGTCACCGGGGAGCTGTTTTTT.

The chain links TRBV7-9 to TRBJ2-3; no firm D call. The CDR3 length is 15 residues. Trimming removed 5 bases from V and 0 bases from J, with 12 bases in between. Germline CDR1 and CDR2: SEHNR and FQNEAQ (reference sequence). In nucleotides, the CDR3 is TGTGCCAGCAGCAAAACCGAGCTTAGCACAGATACGCAGTATTTT. This encodes CASSKTELSTDTQYF.

The V gene is TRBV15, the J gene TRBJ1-2; TRBD1 is a possible D gene (5 bases). V lost 0 bases, J lost 5 bases, and 34 bases lay in between. Germline V gene lookup returns CDR1 LNHNV and CDR2 YYDKDF (reference sequence). This CDR3 has 22 amino acids. The CDR3 DNA sequence: TGTGCCACCAGCAGAGATCAAGGGGAGGTCGGAATGTATTCCTTAAAGTTATATGGCTACACCTTC. Amino acid sequence: CATSRDQGEVGMYSLKLYGYTF.

The CDR3 sequence is CASSLKRRAYEQYF. CDR3 DNA: TGTGCCAGCAGCTTAAAGCGTCGCGCCTACGAGCAGTACTTC. V is TRBV11-3 and J is TRBJ2-7; D remains ambiguous. The CDR3 is made up of 14 amino acids. Trimming took 2 bases from V and 2 from J, leaving 10 bases between them. Germline values: CDR1 SGHNT, CDR2 YENEEA.

This rearrangement joins TRBV14 to TRBJ2-7; the D is unclear. CDR1 SGHDN and CDR2 FVKESK come from the germline V gene. This CDR3 has 14 amino acids. Trimming cost V 1 base and J 2 bases, with 9 bases left between them. The CDR3: CASSQAPRTYEQYF. The CDR3 region has the DNA TGTGCCAGCAGCCAAGCCCCGAGGACCTACGAGCAGTACTTC.

The chain uses TRBV19 and TRBJ2-1; 12 bases are shared with TRBD1. The CDR3 spans 15 residues. Unmatched junction bases numbered 10, after V lost 6 bases and J lost 10 bases. Per the germline V gene, CDR1 is LNHDA and CDR2 is SQIVND (reference sequence). The CDR3 DNA follows: TGTGCCAGTAGCAGGGTGGGACAGGGGGCACGGGAGCAGTTCTTC. Translated, it gives CASSRVGQGAREQFF.